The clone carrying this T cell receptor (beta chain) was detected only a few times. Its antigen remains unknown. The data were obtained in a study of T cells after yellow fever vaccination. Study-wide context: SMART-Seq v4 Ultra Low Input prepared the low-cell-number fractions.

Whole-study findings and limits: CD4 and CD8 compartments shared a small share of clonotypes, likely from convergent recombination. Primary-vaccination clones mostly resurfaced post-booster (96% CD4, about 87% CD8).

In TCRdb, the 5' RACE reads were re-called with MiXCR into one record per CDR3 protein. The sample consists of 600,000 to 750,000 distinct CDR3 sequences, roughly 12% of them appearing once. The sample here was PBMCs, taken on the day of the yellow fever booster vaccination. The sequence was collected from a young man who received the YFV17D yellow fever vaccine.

The CDR3 here is CSARAQGWYNEQFF. The CDR3, as DNA: TGCAGTGCTAGAGCCCAGGGGTGGTACAATGAGCAGTTCTTC. The gene calls are TRBV20-1 and TRBJ2-1; weak D call: TRBD1 (6 bases). The ends were cut back, 1 base at V and 4 bases at J, with 11 bases in the middle. This CDR3 contains 14 residues. The germline CDR1 and CDR2 sequences are DFQATT and SNEGSKA (reference sequence).